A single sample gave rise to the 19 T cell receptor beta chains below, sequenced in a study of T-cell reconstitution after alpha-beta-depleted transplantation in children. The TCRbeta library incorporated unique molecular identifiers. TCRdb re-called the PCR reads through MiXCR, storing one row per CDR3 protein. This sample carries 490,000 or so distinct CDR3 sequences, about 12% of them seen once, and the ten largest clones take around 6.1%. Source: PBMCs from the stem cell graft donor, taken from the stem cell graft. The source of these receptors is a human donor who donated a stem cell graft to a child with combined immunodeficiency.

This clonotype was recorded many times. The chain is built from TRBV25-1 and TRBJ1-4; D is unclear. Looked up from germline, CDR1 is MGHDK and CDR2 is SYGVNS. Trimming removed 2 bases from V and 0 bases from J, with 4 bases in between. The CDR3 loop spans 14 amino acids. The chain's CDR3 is CASSESATNEKLFF. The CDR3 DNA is TGTGCCAGCAGTGAAAGTGCAACTAATGAAAAACTGTTTTTT. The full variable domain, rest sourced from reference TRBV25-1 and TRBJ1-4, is EADIYQTPRYLVIGTGKKITLECSQTMGHDKMYWYQQDPGMELHLIHYSYGVNSTEKGDLSSESTVSRIRTEHFPLTLESARPSHTSQYLCASSESATNEKLFFGSGTQLSVL.

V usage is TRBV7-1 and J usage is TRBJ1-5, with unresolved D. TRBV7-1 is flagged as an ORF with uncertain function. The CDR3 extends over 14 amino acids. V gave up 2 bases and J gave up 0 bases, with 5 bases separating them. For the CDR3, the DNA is TGTGCCAGCAGCTCATTAGATAGCAATCAGCCCCAGCATTTT. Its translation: CASSSLDSNQPQHF.

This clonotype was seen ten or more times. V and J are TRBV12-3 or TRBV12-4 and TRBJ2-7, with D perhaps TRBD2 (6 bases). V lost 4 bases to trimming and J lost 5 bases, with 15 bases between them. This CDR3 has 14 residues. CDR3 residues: CASSWGGGAHEQYF. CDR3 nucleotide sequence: TGTGCCAGCAGTTGGGGTGGAGGGGCCCACGAGCAGTACTTC.

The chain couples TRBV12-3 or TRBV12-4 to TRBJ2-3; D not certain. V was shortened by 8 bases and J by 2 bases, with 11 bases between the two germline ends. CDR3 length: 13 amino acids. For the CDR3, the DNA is TGTGCCAGCGAGAGCGAATACACAGATACGCAGTATTTT. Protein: CASESEYTDTQYF.

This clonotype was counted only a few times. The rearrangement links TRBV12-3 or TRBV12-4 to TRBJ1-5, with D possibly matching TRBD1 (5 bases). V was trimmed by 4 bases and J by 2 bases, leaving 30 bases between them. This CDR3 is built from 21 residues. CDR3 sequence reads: CASSSVFGRPSTRGGNQPQHF. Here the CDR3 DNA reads TGTGCCAGCAGTTCGGTCTTTGGGAGACCAAGTACTCGAGGGGGCAATCAGCCCCAGCATTTT.

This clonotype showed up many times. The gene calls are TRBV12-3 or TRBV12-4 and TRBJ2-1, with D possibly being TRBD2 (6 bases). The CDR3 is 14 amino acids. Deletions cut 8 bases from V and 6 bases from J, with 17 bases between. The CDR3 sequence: CASVTEGWVNEQFF. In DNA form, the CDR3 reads TGTGCCAGCGTCACGGAGGGATGGGTCAATGAGCAGTTCTTC.

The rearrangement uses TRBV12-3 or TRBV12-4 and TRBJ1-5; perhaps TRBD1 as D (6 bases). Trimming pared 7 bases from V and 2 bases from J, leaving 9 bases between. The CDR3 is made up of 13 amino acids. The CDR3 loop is CASKAGGNQPQHF. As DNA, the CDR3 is TGTGCCAGCAAAGCAGGGGGCAATCAGCCCCAGCATTTT.

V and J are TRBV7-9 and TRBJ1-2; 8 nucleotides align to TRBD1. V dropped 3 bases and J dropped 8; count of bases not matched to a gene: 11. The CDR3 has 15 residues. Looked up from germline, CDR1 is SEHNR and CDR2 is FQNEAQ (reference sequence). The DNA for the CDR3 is TGTGCCAGCAGCTTGGGGGACAGGAGGGAGAGAGGCTACACCTTC. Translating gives CASSLGDRRERGYTF.

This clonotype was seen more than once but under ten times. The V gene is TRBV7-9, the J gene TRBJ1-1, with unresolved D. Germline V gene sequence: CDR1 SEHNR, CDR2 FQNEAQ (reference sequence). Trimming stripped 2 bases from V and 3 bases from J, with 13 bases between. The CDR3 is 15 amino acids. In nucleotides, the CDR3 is TGTGCCAGCAGCTTAAGTCTCCGGACGGACACTGAAGCTTTCTTT. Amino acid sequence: CASSLSLRTDTEAFF.

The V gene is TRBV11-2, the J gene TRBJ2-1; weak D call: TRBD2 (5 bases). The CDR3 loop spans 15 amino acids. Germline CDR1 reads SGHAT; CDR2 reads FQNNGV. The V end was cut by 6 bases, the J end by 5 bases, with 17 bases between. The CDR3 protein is CASRTLLGKHNEQFF. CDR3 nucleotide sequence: TGTGCCAGCAGAACCTTACTCGGGAAACACAATGAGCAGTTCTTC.

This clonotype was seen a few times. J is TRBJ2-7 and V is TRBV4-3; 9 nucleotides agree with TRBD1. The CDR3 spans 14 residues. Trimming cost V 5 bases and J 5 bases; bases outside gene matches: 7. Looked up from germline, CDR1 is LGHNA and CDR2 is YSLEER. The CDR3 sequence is CASSTRQGGNEQYF. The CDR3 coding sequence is TGCGCCAGCAGCACCCGACAGGGGGGAAACGAGCAGTACTTC.

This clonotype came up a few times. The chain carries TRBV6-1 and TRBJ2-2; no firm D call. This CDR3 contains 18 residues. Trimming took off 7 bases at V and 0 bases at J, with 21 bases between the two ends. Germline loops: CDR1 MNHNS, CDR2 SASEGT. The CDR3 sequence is CASTRASLAQSNTGELFF. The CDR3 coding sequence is TGTGCCAGCACTAGGGCCTCTCTTGCCCAATCGAACACCGGGGAGCTGTTTTTT.

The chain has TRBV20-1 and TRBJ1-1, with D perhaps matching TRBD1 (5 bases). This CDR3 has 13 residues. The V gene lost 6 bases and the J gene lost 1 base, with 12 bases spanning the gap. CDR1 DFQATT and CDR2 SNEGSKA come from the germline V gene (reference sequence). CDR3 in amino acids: CSARDARNTEAFF. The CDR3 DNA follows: TGCAGTGCCCGGGACGCAAGGAACACTGAAGCTTTCTTT.

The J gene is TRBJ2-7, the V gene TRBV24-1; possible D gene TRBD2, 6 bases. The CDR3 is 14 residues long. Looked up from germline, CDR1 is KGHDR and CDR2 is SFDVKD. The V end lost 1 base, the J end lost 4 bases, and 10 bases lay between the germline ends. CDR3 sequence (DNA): TGTGCCACCAGTGATTTTGGAGGGGTATACGAGCAGTACTTC. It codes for CATSDFGGVYEQYF.

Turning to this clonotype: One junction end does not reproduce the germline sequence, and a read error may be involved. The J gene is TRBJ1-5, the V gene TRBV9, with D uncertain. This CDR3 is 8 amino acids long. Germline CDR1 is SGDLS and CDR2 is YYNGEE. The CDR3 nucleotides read TGTGCCAGCAGCGTACCGTATTTT. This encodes CASSVPYF.

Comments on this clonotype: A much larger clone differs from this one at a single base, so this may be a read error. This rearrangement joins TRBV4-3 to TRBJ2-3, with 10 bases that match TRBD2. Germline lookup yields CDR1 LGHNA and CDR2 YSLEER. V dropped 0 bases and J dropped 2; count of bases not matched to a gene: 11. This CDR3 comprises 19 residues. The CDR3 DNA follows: TGCGCCAGCAGCCAAGAGGGATTGCTAGCGGGGGTACCCACAGATACGCAGTATTTT. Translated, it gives CASSQEGLLAGVPTDTQYF.

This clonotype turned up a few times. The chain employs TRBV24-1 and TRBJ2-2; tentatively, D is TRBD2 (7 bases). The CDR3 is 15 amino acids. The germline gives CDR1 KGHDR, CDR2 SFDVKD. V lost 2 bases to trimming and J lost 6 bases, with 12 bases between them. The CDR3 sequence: CATSDSRGAAGELFF. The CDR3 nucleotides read TGTGCCACCAGTGATTCTCGGGGGGCGGCCGGGGAGCTGTTTTTT.

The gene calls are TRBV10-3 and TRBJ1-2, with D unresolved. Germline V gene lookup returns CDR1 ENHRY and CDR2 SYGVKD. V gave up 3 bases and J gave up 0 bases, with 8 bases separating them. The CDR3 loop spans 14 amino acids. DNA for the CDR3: TGTGCCATCAGTGATGACCAATCTAACTATGGCTACACCTTC. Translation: CAISDDQSNYGYTF.

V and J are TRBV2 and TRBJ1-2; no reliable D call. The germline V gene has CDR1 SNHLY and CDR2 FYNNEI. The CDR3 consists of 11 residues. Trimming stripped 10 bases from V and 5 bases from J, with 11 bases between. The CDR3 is CATRRLYGYTF. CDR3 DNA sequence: TGTGCCACTAGGAGGTTATATGGCTACACCTTC.